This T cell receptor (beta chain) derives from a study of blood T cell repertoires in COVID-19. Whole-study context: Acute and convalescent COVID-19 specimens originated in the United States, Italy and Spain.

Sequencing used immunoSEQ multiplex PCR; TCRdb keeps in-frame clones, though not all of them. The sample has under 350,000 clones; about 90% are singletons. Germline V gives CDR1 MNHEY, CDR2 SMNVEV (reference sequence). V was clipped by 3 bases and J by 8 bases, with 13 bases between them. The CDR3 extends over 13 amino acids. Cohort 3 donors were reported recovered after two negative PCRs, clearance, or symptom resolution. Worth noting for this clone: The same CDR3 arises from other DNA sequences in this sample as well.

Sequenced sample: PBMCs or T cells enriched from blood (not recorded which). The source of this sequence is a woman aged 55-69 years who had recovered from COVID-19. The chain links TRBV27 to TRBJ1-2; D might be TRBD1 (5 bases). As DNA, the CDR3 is TGTGCCAGCAGTTTGCAGGGCTCGTACGGCTACACCTTC. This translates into CASSLQGSYGYTF.